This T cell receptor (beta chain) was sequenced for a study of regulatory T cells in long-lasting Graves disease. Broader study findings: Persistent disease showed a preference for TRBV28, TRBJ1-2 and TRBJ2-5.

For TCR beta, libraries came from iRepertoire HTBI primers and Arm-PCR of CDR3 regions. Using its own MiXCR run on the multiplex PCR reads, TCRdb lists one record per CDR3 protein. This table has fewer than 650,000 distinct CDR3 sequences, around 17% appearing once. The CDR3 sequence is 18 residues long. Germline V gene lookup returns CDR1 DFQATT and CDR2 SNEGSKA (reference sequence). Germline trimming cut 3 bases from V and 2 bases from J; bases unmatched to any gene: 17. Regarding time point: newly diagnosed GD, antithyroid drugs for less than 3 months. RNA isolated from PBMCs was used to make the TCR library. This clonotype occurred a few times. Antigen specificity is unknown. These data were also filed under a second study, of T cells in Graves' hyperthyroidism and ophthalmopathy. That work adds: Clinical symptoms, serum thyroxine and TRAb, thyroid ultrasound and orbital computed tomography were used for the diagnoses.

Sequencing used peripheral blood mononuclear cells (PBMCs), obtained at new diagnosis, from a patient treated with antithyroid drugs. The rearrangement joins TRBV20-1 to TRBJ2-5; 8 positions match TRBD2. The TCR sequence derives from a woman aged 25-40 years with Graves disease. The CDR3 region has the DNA TGCAGTGCTAGGGTTCTAGCGGGCAAGGGGGTCTTACAAGAGACCCAGTACTTC. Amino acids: CSARVLAGKGVLQETQYF.